This note documents a single T cell receptor (beta chain) sequence. Its specificity is unknown. A multiplex PCR was run with 60 Vbeta primers and 13 Jbeta primers. Clones were read by immunoSEQ multiplex PCR, and TCRdb kept only the in-frame ones, dropping some. Of 85,000 to 100,000 clones in the sample, 79% were seen once. This sample was included in a study of cytomegalovirus exposure and HLA in healthy donors. In germline, CDR1 is LNHDA, CDR2 SQIVND (reference sequence). This CDR3 region has 14 residues. The V gene lost 8 bases and the J gene lost 8 bases, with 18 bases spanning the gap. Study-wide results and limits: The study had only CMV serostatus as immune exposure information.

This TCR was sampled from a male donor in good health and CMV-seropositive. Sequenced material: PBMCs. The J gene is TRBJ1-4, the V gene TRBV19, with D unresolved. The CDR3 reads CASLATGRREKLFF. The DNA of the CDR3 is TGTGCCAGTTTGGCGACGGGTCGTCGCGAAAAACTGTTTTTT.